This T cell receptor beta chain was recorded in a study of T cell responses to AZD1222 COVID-19 vaccine. Study as a whole: Pooled in the analysis were second doses at about 4 or about 12 weeks. Study observations and caveats: Clonal diversity was possibly underestimated; the donors were predominantly white British and more often female. Distributed over spike, vaccine-associated CD4 TCRs predominated at 160-218 and 743-854.

Some clones are missing from TCRdb's copy, which holds only in-frame ones; the method was immunoSEQ multiplex PCR. The data show around 100,000 clones, about 85% seen once. This CDR3 comprises 18 residues. CDR1 is MDHEN, CDR2 SYDVKM, per germline. The germline V and J ends were trimmed by 5 bases and 8 bases, with 27 bases remaining between them. This clone was counted a single time. The antigen remains unidentified. Sequencing used peripheral blood, obtained on day 0 of AZD1222 vaccination. This rearrangement joins TRBV28 to TRBJ1-4; unclear D gene. The TCR sequence derives from an adult in good health. In DNA form, the CDR3 reads TGTGCCAGCAGTCCGAATACAAGGGCCCTCTTTGTACGGGAAAAACTGTTTTTT. Translated, it gives CASSPNTRALFVREKLFF.